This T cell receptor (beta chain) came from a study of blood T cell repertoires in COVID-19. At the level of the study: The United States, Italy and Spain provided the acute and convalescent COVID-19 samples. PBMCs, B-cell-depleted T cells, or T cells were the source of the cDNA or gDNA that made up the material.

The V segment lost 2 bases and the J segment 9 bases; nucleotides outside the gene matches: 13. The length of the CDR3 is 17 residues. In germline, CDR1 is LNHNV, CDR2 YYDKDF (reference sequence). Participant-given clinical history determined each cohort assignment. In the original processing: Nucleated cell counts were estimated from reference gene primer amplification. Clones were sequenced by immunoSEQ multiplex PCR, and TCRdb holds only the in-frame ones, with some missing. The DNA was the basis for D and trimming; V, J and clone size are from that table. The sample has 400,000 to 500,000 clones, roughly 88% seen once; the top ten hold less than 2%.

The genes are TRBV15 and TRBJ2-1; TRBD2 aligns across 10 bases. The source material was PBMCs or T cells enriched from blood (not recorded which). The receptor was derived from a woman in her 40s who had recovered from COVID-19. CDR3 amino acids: CATSRKVASGSSGEQFF. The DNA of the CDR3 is TGTGCCACCAGCAGAAAGGTAGCTAGCGGGAGTTCCGGTGAGCAGTTCTTC.